The 3 T cell receptor beta chains in this list originate from one sample, sequenced in a study of blood T cell repertoires in COVID-19. Assay used: immunoSEQ multiplex PCR; TCRdb lists only in-frame clones, some missing. This repertoire shows some 360,000 clones, 87% found once; its top ten account for 2% to 2.5%. The sample was peripheral blood. These receptors were collected from a woman aged 60 to 75 with COVID-19, enrolled during active disease.

This chain links TRBV3-1 (or the pseudogene TRBV3-2) with TRBJ1-2; D is perhaps TRBD1 (5 bases). This CDR3 is built from 11 residues. Trimming cost V 4 bases and J 8 bases, with 8 bases left between them. Germline CDR1 is LGHDT and CDR2 is YNNKEL (reference sequence). This chain's CDR3 is CASSLRGGYTF. DNA of the CDR3: TGTGCCAGCAGCCTTAGGGGAGGCTACACCTTC.

This clone turned up a few times. The CDR3 bases are TGCGCCAGCAGCCAGGTGGGACACTCCGGTGGCTACACCTTC. This encodes CASSQVGHSGGYTF. The chain couples TRBV4-1 to TRBJ1-2; D is perhaps TRBD1 (6 bases). Germline V CDR1 and CDR2: MGHRA, YSYEKL. V lost 3 bases and J 7 bases, leaving 15 bases between the germline ends. There are 14 residues in the CDR3.

This clone was recorded only once. This sequence joins TRBV6-5 and TRBJ1-2; no reliable D call. CDR3 length equals 16 residues. Trimming pared 0 bases from V and 4 bases from J, leaving 15 bases between. The V gene's germline CDR1 is MNHEY and CDR2 SVGAGI. CDR3: CASSYSPAVLGYGYTF. The CDR3 coding sequence is TGTGCCAGCAGTTACTCGCCCGCGGTTTTAGGCTATGGCTACACCTTC.